Below are 17 T cell receptor beta chains sequenced from a single sample in a study of T cells in Graves' hyperthyroidism and ophthalmopathy. Researchers took RNA transcripts and amplified the TCR beta CDR3 regions from them. The HTBI primer set was used in a first-round RT-PCR of the TCR CDR3. In TCRdb, the multiplex PCR reads were re-called with MiXCR into one record per CDR3 protein. The sample includes about 540,000 distinct CDR3 sequences, just over 45% seen only once; the top ten take nearly 8.5%. Specimen: peripheral blood or thyroid tissue (not recorded which). All receptors derive from a young woman with Graves' hyperthyroidism.

This chain uses TRBV29-1 with TRBJ2-6, with D hard to call. The V gene's germline CDR1 is SQVTM and CDR2 ANQGSEA. The germline V and J ends were trimmed by 8 bases and 0 bases, with 5 bases remaining between them. The CDR3 is made up of 12 amino acids. The CDR3 here is CSWLSGANVLTF. The CDR3 DNA sequence: TGCAGCTGGCTCTCTGGGGCCAACGTCCTGACTTTC.

The V and J genes are TRBV10-3 and TRBJ2-7; D might be TRBD2 (6 bases). Germline V gene lookup returns CDR1 ENHRY and CDR2 SYGVKD. V lost 3 bases to trimming and J lost 6 bases, with 18 bases between them. The CDR3 has 15 amino acids. CDR3 nucleotides: TGTGCCATCAGTGATTCCGGGAGTTCTCTAGGCGAGCAGTACTTC. As protein: CAISDSGSSLGEQYF.

This clonotype was observed a handful of times. The chain links TRBV19 to TRBJ1-1; D remains unclear. Trimming left V 3 bases short and J 5 bases short, with 10 bases between. The CDR3 is made up of 13 amino acids. CDR1 LNHDA and CDR2 SQIVND come from the germline V gene (reference sequence). For the CDR3, the DNA is TGTGCCAGTAGTATTGGACCGGGGACTGAAGCTTTCTTT. Encoded protein: CASSIGPGTEAFF.

This clonotype came up many times. The rearrangement joins TRBV7-6 to TRBJ1-6; 8 bases fit TRBD1. This CDR3 has 14 amino acids. Germline V gene lookup returns CDR1 SGHVS and CDR2 FNYEAQ. With V trimmed by 5 bases and J by 9 bases, 6 bases remained unmatched. CDR3 coding DNA: TGTGCCAGCAGCCTCCAGGGGGCAAGTTCACCCCTCCACTTT. This codes for CASSLQGASSPLHF.

This clonotype was counted only a few times. The rearrangement joins TRBV6-1 to TRBJ1-1; possible D gene TRBD1, 5 bases. Trimming took off 7 bases at V and 5 bases at J, with 11 bases between the two ends. CDR3 size: 12 residues. Per the germline V gene, CDR1 is MNHNS and CDR2 is SASEGT. The CDR3 here is CASTFQGTEAFF. The CDR3 DNA reads as TGTGCCAGCACCTTCCAGGGTACTGAAGCTTTCTTT.

V usage is TRBV19 and J usage is TRBJ1-2; D not resolved. V was cut by 6 bases and J by 5 bases, with 13 bases left in between. Germline-derived CDR1 and CDR2 are LNHDA and SQIVND (reference sequence). The CDR3 covers 13 residues. For the CDR3, the DNA is TGTGCCAGTAGGCCCCCGGGCTTGTATGGCTACACCTTC. Its translation is CASRPPGLYGYTF.

The sample holds a few counts of this clonotype. This rearrangement joins TRBV5-1 to TRBJ1-1, with TRBD1 matching over 10 bases. The V and J ends lost 3 bases and 5 bases, in that order; junction bases with no gene match: 1. This CDR3 has 13 residues. Germline V gene sequence: CDR1 SGHRS, CDR2 YFSETQ. CDR3: CASSWGQGTEAFF. Written as DNA, the CDR3 is TGCGCCAGCAGCTGGGGACAGGGGACTGAAGCTTTCTTT. Full variable domain (remainder filled in from reference TRBV5-1 and TRBJ1-1): KAGVTQTPRYLIKTRGQQVTLSCSPISGHRSVSWYQQTPGQGLQFLFEYFSETQRNKGNFPGRFSGRQFSNSRSEMNVSTLELGDSALYLCASSWGQGTEAFFGQGTRLTVV.

This clonotype was observed many times. CDR3 DNA sequence: TGTGCCAGCAGTTTGGGTGGGGGTGGGAATCAGCCCCAGCATTTT. This codes for CASSLGGGGNQPQHF. V usage is TRBV7-9 and J usage is TRBJ1-5; D is perhaps TRBD1 (5 bases). The CDR3 runs to 15 residues. The ends were cut back, 6 bases at V and 4 bases at J, with 16 bases in the middle. CDR1 and CDR2 from the germline V gene are SEHNR and FQNEAQ (reference sequence).

As to this clonotype: Just one base apart from a much larger clone, this may be a read error. The chain joins TRBV7-9 to TRBJ2-5; D unclear. CDR3 size: 13 residues. In germline, CDR1 is SEHNR, CDR2 FQNEAQ (reference sequence). The CDR3 region has the DNA TGTGCCAGCAACTTAGATTGGTCGGAGACCCAGTACTTC. This translates into CASNLDWSETQYF.

This clonotype occurred many times. The chain uses TRBV5-1 and TRBJ1-6, with D possibly being TRBD1 (5 bases). V lost 2 bases and J lost 8, with 11 bases in between. The CDR3 loop spans 14 amino acids. The germline V gene has CDR1 SGHRS and CDR2 YFSETQ. CDR3 in DNA: TGCGCCAGCAGCTTTCCGGGGACGGATTCACCCCTCCACTTT. This gives the protein CASSFPGTDSPLHF.

A note on this clonotype: A read error may explain this, as a much larger clone is one base away. J is TRBJ1-5 and V is TRBV24-1, with unresolved D. CDR1 is KGHDR and CDR2 is SFDVKD in the germline V gene. Between the trimmed V and J ends, which lost 5 bases and 6 bases, there was a span of 10 bases. The CDR3 totals 13 residues. In DNA form, the CDR3 reads TGTGCCACCAGTGCTTCAAACAGTCAGCCCCAGCATTTT. The encoded protein is CATSASNSQPQHF.

This clonotype came up a few times. The V call is TRBV12-3 or TRBV12-4, the J call TRBJ1-1; 8 nucleotides match TRBD1. V lost 6 bases and J lost 3; bases outside the gene matches: 15. The CDR3 is 17 residues long. CDR3 residues: CASSHDLTGVKDTEAFF. The CDR3 nucleotides are TGTGCCAGCAGCCACGACTTGACAGGGGTGAAGGACACTGAAGCTTTCTTT.

The chain links TRBV6-1 to TRBJ1-1, with TRBD1 identical over 9 bases. The germline V gene encodes CDR1 MNHNS and CDR2 SASEGT. V was pared by 6 bases and J by 10 bases, with 9 bases of the junction left unmatched. This CDR3 has 13 residues. CDR3 nucleotide sequence: TGTGCCAGCAGCGATCAAACAGGGGGCAGAGCTTTCTTT. Translation: CASSDQTGGRAFF.

V is TRBV7-6 and J is TRBJ1-1; 9 positions match TRBD1. The germline gives CDR1 SGHVS, CDR2 FNYEAQ. This CDR3 is 14 amino acids long. V was clipped by 5 bases and J by 5 bases; unmatched bases: 6. For the CDR3, the DNA is TGTGCCAGCAGCCGTCGGGACAGGGAAACTGAAGCTTTCTTT. Translation gives CASSRRDRETEAFF.

This clonotype has at least ten counts. V is TRBV20-1 and J is TRBJ1-1; a weak D match, TRBD1 (6 bases). The V end was cut by 5 bases, the J end by 1 base, with 8 bases between. Germline lookup yields CDR1 DFQATT and CDR2 SNEGSKA (reference sequence). This CDR3 has 12 amino acids. CDR3 residues: CSAEGGNTEAFF. The CDR3 DNA follows: TGCAGTGCTGAGGGGGGGAACACTGAAGCTTTCTTT.

This clonotype showed up just a few times. The rearrangement uses TRBV7-7 and TRBJ2-5; D remains unclear. V was pared by 6 bases and J by 1 base, with 12 bases between. Looked up from germline, CDR1 is SSHAT and CDR2 is FNYEAQ (reference sequence). This CDR3 has 14 residues. The CDR3 protein is CASSGRWSQETQYF. As DNA, the CDR3 is TGTGCCAGCAGTGGTCGTTGGTCCCAAGAGACCCAGTACTTC. Complete variable domain (other parts from reference TRBV7-7 and TRBJ2-5): GAGVSQSPRYKVTKRGQDVTLRCDPISSHATLYWYQQALGQGPEFLTYFNYEAQPDKSGLPSDRFSAERPEGSISTLTIQRTEQRDSAMYRCASSGRWSQETQYFGPGTRLLVL.

A few counts support this clonotype. The gene calls are TRBV7-2 and TRBJ2-7; TRBD1 matches at 12 bases. The CDR3 spans 15 residues. Trimming took 4 bases from V and 4 from J; bases not matched to a gene: 5. Per the germline V gene, CDR1 is SGHTA and CDR2 is FQGNSA. Here the CDR3 DNA reads TGTGCCAGCAGCTCGCGGGACAGGGGGCGGTACGAGCAGTACTTC. It specifies CASSSRDRGRYEQYF.